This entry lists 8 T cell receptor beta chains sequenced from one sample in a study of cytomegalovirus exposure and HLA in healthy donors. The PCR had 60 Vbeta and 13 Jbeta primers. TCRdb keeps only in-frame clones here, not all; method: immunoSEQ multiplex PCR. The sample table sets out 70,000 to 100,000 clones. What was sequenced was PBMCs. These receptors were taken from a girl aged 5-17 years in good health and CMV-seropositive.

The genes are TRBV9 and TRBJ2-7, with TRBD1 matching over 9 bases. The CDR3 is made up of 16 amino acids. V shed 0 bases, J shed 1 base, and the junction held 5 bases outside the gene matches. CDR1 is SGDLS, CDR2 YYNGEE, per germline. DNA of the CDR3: TGTGCCAGCAGCGTAGGGGGGACAGGGAGGTCCTACGAGCAGTACTTC. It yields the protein CASSVGGTGRSYEQYF.

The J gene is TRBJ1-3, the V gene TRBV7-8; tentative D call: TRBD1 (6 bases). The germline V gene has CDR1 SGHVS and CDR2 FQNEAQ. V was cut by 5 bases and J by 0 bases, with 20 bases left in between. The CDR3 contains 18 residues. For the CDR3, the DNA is TGTGCCAGCAGCCTGGGACATCCTGGACCGAGCTCTGGAAACACCATATATTTT. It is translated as CASSLGHPGPSSGNTIYF.

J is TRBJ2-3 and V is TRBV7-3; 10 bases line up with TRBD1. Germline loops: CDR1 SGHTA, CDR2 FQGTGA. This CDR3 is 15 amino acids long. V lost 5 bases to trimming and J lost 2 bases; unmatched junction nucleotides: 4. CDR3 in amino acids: CASSPRQGATDTQYF. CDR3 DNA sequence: TGTGCCAGCAGCCCGCGACAGGGGGCCACAGATACGCAGTATTTT.

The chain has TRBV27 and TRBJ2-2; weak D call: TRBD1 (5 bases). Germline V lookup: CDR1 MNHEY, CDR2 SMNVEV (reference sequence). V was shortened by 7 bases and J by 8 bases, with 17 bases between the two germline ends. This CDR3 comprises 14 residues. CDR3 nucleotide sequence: TGTGCCAGCACCTTAGGACAACCCCAAGGGGAGCTGTTTTTT. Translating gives CASTLGQPQGELFF.

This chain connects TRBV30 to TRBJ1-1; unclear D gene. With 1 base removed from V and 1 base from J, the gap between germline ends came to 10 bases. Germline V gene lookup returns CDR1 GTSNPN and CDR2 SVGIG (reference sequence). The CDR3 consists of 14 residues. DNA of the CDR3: TGTGCCTGGAGTGAAATAAGCAAGAACACTGAAGCTTTCTTT. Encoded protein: CAWSEISKNTEAFF.

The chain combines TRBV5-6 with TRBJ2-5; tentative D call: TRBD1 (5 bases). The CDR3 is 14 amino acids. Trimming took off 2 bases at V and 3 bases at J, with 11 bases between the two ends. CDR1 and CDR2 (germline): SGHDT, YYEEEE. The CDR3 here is CASSLIETEETQYF. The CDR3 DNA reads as TGTGCCAGCAGCTTAATAGAGACAGAAGAGACCCAGTACTTC.

As DNA, the CDR3 is TGTGCCAGCAGCAGGGGGTCTGAAAAACTGTTTTTT. Its translation is CASSRGSEKLFF. This rearrangement joins TRBV6-5 to TRBJ1-4; 7 nucleotides match TRBD1. The germline V gene encodes CDR1 MNHEY and CDR2 SVGAGI. J gave up 7 bases and V 6 bases, and 2 bases lay outside the gene matches. This CDR3 has 12 amino acids.

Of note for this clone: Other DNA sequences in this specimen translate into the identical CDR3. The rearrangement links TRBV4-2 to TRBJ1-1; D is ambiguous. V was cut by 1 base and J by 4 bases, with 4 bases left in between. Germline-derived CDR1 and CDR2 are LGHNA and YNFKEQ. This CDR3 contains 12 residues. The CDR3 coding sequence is TGTGCCAGCAGCCAAGGGGCCACTGAAGCTTTCTTT. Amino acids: CASSQGATEAFF.